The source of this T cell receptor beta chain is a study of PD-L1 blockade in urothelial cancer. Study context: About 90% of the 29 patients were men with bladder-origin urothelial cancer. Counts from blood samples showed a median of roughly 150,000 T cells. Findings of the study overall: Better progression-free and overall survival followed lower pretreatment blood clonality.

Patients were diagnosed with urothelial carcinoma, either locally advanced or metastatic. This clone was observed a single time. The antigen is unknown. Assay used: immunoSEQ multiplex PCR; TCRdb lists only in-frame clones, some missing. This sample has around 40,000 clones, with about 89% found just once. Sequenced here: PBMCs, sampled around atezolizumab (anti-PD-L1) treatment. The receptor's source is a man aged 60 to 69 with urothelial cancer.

The DNA of the CDR3 is TGTGCCAGCAGCTTGTTCGGGACTGAAGCTTTCTTT. Amino acid sequence: CASSLFGTEAFF. This chain joins TRBV5-6 and TRBJ1-1; D is unclear. This CDR3 is 12 amino acids long. CDR1 is SGHDT, CDR2 YYEEEE, per germline. Trimming took 1 base from V and 5 from J, leaving 6 bases between them.